This TCR beta chain comes out of a study of tumour-infiltrating T cells in Burkitt lymphoma. Assay used: immunoSEQ multiplex PCR; TCRdb lists only in-frame clones, some missing. The sample has 45,000 to 60,000 clones, approximately 31% seen once. V was trimmed by 4 bases and J by 6 bases, leaving 17 bases between them. Germline CDR1 SGHAT, CDR2 FQDESV (reference sequence). CDR3 length: 15 amino acids. This chain joins TRBV11-1 and TRBJ2-3; D possibly corresponds to TRBD2 (6 bases). The receptor comes from a human donor with Burkitt lymphoma. The material sequenced was tumor tissue. The CDR3 region has the DNA TGTGCCAGCAGCTCACCCCTCTTTGCGGGGGATACGCAGTATTTT. Residues: CASSSPLFAGDTQYF.